This T cell receptor (beta chain) was found in a study of tumor-infiltrating lymphocytes in oesophageal squamous cell carcinoma. The CDR3 spans 15 residues. V gave up 7 bases and J gave up 2 bases, with 17 bases separating them. Germline V gene lookup returns CDR1 MNHGY and CDR2 SAAAGT. TCRdb called the PCR reads again in MiXCR, with one record for every CDR3 protein. The sample records approximately 21,000 distinct CDR3 sequences, around two fifths being singletons. The gene calls are TRBV6-8 and TRBJ2-5; D possibly corresponds to TRBD1 (7 bases). The sample consisted of esophageal tumor tissue. This sequence originates from a male donor with esophageal squamous cell carcinoma. The CDR3 sequence is CASKEGASEQETQYF. The CDR3 DNA sequence: TGTGCCAGCAAGGAGGGGGCGAGCGAACAAGAGACCCAGTACTTC.